This TCR beta chain was sequenced in a study of shared T cell receptors in the human thymus. V was clipped by 5 bases and J by 5 bases; unmatched bases: 8. The V gene's germline CDR1 is MDHEN and CDR2 SYDVKM. The CDR3 has 14 residues. There are a few counts of this clone. Assay used: immunoSEQ multiplex PCR; TCRdb lists only in-frame clones, some missing. The sample yields about 660,000 clones, about 87% seen once. This sample was also put to use in a study of human thymus T cells. That report notes: Infants served as donors; they were healthy and Finnish and were having corrective surgery for congenital heart defects. Resections obtained during corrective heart surgery supplied the thymus tissue. Thymic and blood repertoires appeared to display a bias in their usage of V and J genes. Unrelated individuals had highly overlapping thymic repertoires, as reported in related research.

This sequence joins TRBV28 and TRBJ2-7; 8 bases match TRBD1. This TCR was recovered from a boy in the first two years of life with a congenital heart defect. What was sequenced was thymocytes. The CDR3 reads CASSPWDRCNEQYF. The CDR3, as DNA: TGTGCCAGCAGTCCCTGGGACAGGTGCAACGAGCAGTACTTC.